The entry below describes one TCR beta chain. What it binds is not known. The germline CDR1 and CDR2 sequences are ENHRY and SYGVKD. V was cut by 8 bases and J by 6 bases, with 7 bases left in between. This CDR3 contains 10 residues. These data originate in a study of T cell repertoires in cytomegalovirus infection. Study-level information: Public TCR beta signatures marked donors with CMV infection and the matching HLA. Findings and caveats of the study: HLA-C-restricted CMV-specific TCR beta clonotypes were dominant in the ex vivo response.

TCRdb reprocessed the reads via MiXCR and lists one record per CDR3 protein. This table holds fewer than 700,000 distinct CDR3 sequences, roughly 24% found once. The material sequenced was CD8+ T cells from PBMCs. The chain carries TRBV10-3 and TRBJ1-2; D might be TRBD1 (5 bases). This receptor was identified in a human donor in good health (CMV status not recorded). Some clones in this sample may be carry-over from other donors' samples. The CDR3 DNA reads as TGTGCCATCGGGACGGATGGCTACACCTTC. This translates into CAIGTDGYTF.